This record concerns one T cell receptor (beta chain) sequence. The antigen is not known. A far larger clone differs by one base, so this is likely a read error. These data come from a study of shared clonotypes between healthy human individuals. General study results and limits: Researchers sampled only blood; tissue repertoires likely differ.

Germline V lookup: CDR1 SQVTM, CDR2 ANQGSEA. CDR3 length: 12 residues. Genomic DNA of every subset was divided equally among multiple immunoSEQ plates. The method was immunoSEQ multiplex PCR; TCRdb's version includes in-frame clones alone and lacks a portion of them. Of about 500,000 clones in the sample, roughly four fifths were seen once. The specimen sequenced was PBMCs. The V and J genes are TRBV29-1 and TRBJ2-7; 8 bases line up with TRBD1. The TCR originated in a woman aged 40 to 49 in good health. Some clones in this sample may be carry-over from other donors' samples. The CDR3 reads CSGGTGELERYF. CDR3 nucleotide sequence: TGCAGCGGGGGGACAGGCGAACTCGAGCGGTACTTC.